The 21 T cell receptor beta chains below all came from one sample that was sequenced in a study of shared clonotypes between healthy human individuals. Using immunoSEQ multiplex PCR, the repertoire was profiled, and TCRdb retains in-frame clones only, with some absent. Counted here are approximately 2,200,000 clones, about 92% occurring once; the ten biggest clones make up about 1.8%. Naive CD8 cells lacked CD45RO, underwent positive selection for CCR7 and left out terminally differentiated effector memory CD45RA+ cells. The sequenced sample consisted of naive CD8+ T cells from PBMCs. The receptors here all came from a young man in good health. Some clones in this sample may be carry-over from other donors' samples.

J is TRBJ2-1 and V is TRBV27, with 8 positions matching TRBD2. The CDR3 sequence is 16 residues long. Germline trimming cut 2 bases from V and 5 bases from J; bases unmatched to any gene: 8. Germline CDR1 reads MNHEY; CDR2 reads SMNVEV (reference sequence). DNA for the CDR3: TGTGCCAGCAGTTTAGGGATAACTAGCGGTAACAATGAGCAGTTCTTC. It codes for CASSLGITSGNNEQFF.

The V call is TRBV9, the J call TRBJ1-1, with a possible D match to TRBD1 (5 bases). The CDR3 is made up of 14 amino acids. From germline, CDR1 is SGDLS and CDR2 YYNGEE. V gave up 0 bases and J gave up 4 bases, with 10 bases separating them. CDR3 amino acids: CASSVEGLRTEAFF. DNA of the CDR3: TGTGCCAGCAGCGTAGAGGGGTTACGCACTGAAGCTTTCTTT.

The rearrangement joins TRBV4-1 to TRBJ2-7; D gene unclear. Deletions cut 0 bases from V and 6 bases from J, with 15 bases between. The CDR3 loop spans 15 amino acids. Germline values: CDR1 MGHRA, CDR2 YSYEKL. The CDR3 reads CASSQDVGRIIEQYF. CDR3 nucleotides: TGCGCCAGCAGCCAAGATGTAGGGCGGATTATCGAGCAGTACTTC.

The gene calls are TRBV7-8 and TRBJ2-7; D remains unclear. The length of the CDR3 is 14 residues. Germline CDR1 reads SGHVS; CDR2 reads FQNEAQ. V was shortened by 1 base and J by 2 bases, with 9 bases between the two germline ends. The DNA for the CDR3 is TGTGCCAGCAGCTTAGTGTTCGCGACCTACGAGCAGTACTTC. This codes for CASSLVFATYEQYF.

The chain carries TRBV14 and TRBJ1-5, with 8 nucleotides matching TRBD1. This CDR3 region has 19 residues. Germline V gene data show CDR1 as SGHDN and CDR2 as FVKESK. V was pared by 0 bases and J by 0 bases, with 10 bases of the junction left unmatched. This chain's CDR3 is CASSQEGQGKGGSNQPQHF. The DNA of the CDR3 is TGTGCCAGCAGCCAAGAAGGACAGGGAAAGGGGGGTAGCAATCAGCCCCAGCATTTT. The variable domain in full, with the rest retrieved from reference TRBV14 and TRBJ1-5, is EAGVTQFPSHSVIEKGQTVTLRCDPISGHDNLYWYRRVMGKEIKFLLHFVKESKQDESGMPNNRFLAERTGGTYSTLKVQPAELEDSGVYFCASSQEGQGKGGSNQPQHFGDGTRLSIL.

In regard to this clone: At the DNA level, this CDR3 is encoded by other sequences in the same sample as well. This CDR3 is CASSLSGSTYEQYF. Written as DNA, the CDR3 is TGTGCCAGCAGTTTATCGGGGTCCACCTACGAGCAGTACTTC. J is TRBJ2-7 and V is TRBV27; D remains ambiguous. V lost 0 bases to trimming and J lost 2 bases, with 8 bases between them. The CDR3 is 14 residues long. Germline V gene data show CDR1 as MNHEY and CDR2 as SMNVEV (reference sequence).

The J gene is TRBJ2-1, the V gene TRBV27; D ambiguous. The germline V gene encodes CDR1 MNHEY and CDR2 SMNVEV (reference sequence). The CDR3 is 14 residues long. V was pared by 4 bases and J by 10 bases, with 17 bases between. CDR3 nucleotide sequence: TGTGCCAGCAGTTCCCTTGCCGAAGGCAGCGAGCAGTTCTTC. Its translation is CASSSLAEGSEQFF.

The gene calls are TRBV28 and TRBJ1-1; no clear D. V shed 6 bases and J shed 7 bases, with 12 bases lying between them. The CDR3 has 12 residues. In germline, CDR1 is MDHEN, CDR2 SYDVKM. The DNA for the CDR3 is TGTGCCAGCAGCCTCGGACGGGATGAAGCTTTCTTT. Its translation: CASSLGRDEAFF.

The rearrangement uses TRBV10-3 and TRBJ1-2; possibly TRBD1 for D (5 bases). V gave up 3 bases and J gave up 2 bases, with 19 bases separating them. In germline, CDR1 is ENHRY, CDR2 SYGVKD. This CDR3 comprises 17 residues. The CDR3 DNA follows: TGTGCCATCAGTGACCATGGGGCGCAGCAAGCCAACTATGGCTACACCTTC. Amino acids: CAISDHGAQQANYGYTF.

The CDR3 DNA reads TGTGCCAGCAGCGTATCGGGGGGCACTGGAGAGACCCAGTACTTC. Translated: CASSVSGGTGETQYF. V and J are TRBV9 and TRBJ2-5, with D possibly TRBD2 on 7 matching bases. V was pared by 1 base and J by 4 bases, with 14 bases between. CDR1 SGDLS and CDR2 YYNGEE come from the germline V gene. This CDR3 region has 15 residues.

The count of this clone is one. V is TRBV11-2 and J is TRBJ2-4; 10 nucleotides line up with TRBD2. Germline CDR1 and CDR2: SGHAT and FQNNGV. V was pared by 3 bases and J by 11 bases, with 7 bases of the junction left unmatched. There are 14 residues in the CDR3. In DNA, the CDR3 is TGTGCCAGCAGCTTCAAAGCGGGAGGGACCGTTCAGTACTTC. It yields the protein CASSFKAGGTVQYF.

On this clone itself: Other DNA sequences in the same sample also yield this CDR3. This chain links TRBV28 with TRBJ2-1, with 7 bases lining up with TRBD2. Germline V gene lookup returns CDR1 MDHEN and CDR2 SYDVKM. The CDR3 has 16 residues. J lost 0 bases, V lost 1 base, and 3 bases had no gene match. The CDR3: CASSLSAGSSYNEQFF. In nucleotides, the CDR3 is TGTGCCAGCAGTTTATCAGCGGGGAGCTCCTACAATGAGCAGTTCTTC.

This chain links TRBV27 with TRBJ2-7; a weak D match, TRBD2 (5 bases). V shed 4 bases and J shed 4 bases, with 14 bases lying between them. Germline loops: CDR1 MNHEY, CDR2 SMNVEV (reference sequence). The CDR3 runs 14 residues. This CDR3 is CASSYARTHYEQYF. The CDR3 region has the DNA TGTGCCAGCAGTTACGCCCGGACTCATTACGAGCAGTACTTC.

This clone was counted only a few times. This chain joins TRBV6-5 and TRBJ1-5; D call uncertain. Trimming left V 4 bases short and J 0 bases short, with 4 bases between. This CDR3 has 13 amino acids. CDR1 is MNHEY, CDR2 SVGAGI, per germline. The CDR3 spells CASSSYSNQPQHF. Here the CDR3 DNA reads TGTGCCAGCAGTTCTTATAGCAATCAGCCCCAGCATTTT.

V usage is TRBV27 and J usage is TRBJ2-7; 8 nucleotides match TRBD1. This CDR3 is 16 amino acids long. Germline CDR1 and CDR2: MNHEY and SMNVEV (reference sequence). V lost 0 bases to trimming and J lost 3 bases; unmatched junction nucleotides: 7. The CDR3 bases are TGTGCCAGCAGTTTATCGCAGGGGGCAGGGTTCTACGAGCAGTACTTC. It is translated as CASSLSQGAGFYEQYF.

This rearrangement joins TRBV7-9 to TRBJ2-1, with 8 bases identical to TRBD1. The CDR3 is 15 amino acids. Germline V gene lookup returns CDR1 SEHNR and CDR2 FQNEAQ (reference sequence). Unmatched junction bases numbered 8, after V lost 8 bases and J lost 2 bases. The CDR3, as DNA: TGTGCCAGCTCCAGGACAGGGAATACCTACAATGAGCAGTTCTTC. Protein product: CASSRTGNTYNEQFF.

The chain couples TRBV28 to TRBJ2-1, with D possibly being TRBD2 (6 bases). The CDR3 sequence is 12 residues long. V gave up 5 bases and J gave up 8 bases, with 10 bases separating them. Germline CDR1 is MDHEN and CDR2 is SYDVKM. CDR3 loop: CASSARLDEQFF. CDR3 sequence (DNA): TGTGCCAGCAGTGCCCGACTAGATGAGCAGTTCTTC. Based on the CDR3 plus reference TRBV28 and TRBJ2-1, the full variable domain is DVKVTQSSRYLVKRTGEKVFLECVQDMDHENMFWYRQDPGLGLRLIYFSYDVKMKEKGDIPEGYSVSREKKERFSLILESASTNQTSMYLCASSARLDEQFFGPGTRLTVL.

The chain links TRBV9 to TRBJ2-1, with a tentative D call TRBD1 (5 bases). The CDR3 contains 16 residues. CDR1 SGDLS and CDR2 YYNGEE come from the germline V gene. The V end lost 3 bases, the J end lost 8 bases, and 21 bases lay between the germline ends. The CDR3 DNA is TGTGCCAGCAGCGCCACCAAGGACACGCCCGTCGATGAGCAGTTCTTC. Translated, it gives CASSATKDTPVDEQFF.

The chain uses TRBV9 and TRBJ2-7; the D is unclear. CDR1 and CDR2 from the germline V gene are SGDLS and YYNGEE. The length of the CDR3 is 15 residues. V lost 0 bases and J 0 bases, leaving 10 bases between the germline ends. CDR3 nucleotides: TGTGCCAGCAGCGTAGGGGCAGATATCTCCTACGAGCAGTACTTC. It is translated as CASSVGADISYEQYF.

The V call is TRBV27, the J call TRBJ1-2, with D uncertain. CDR3 length: 15 residues. Trimming took 5 bases from V and 4 from J, leaving 17 bases between them. CDR1 is MNHEY, CDR2 SMNVEV, per germline (reference sequence). This CDR3 is CASSPDVPAGYGYTF. For the CDR3, the DNA is TGTGCCAGCAGTCCGGACGTCCCGGCGGGCTATGGCTACACCTTC.

The V gene is TRBV9, the J gene TRBJ1-1, with D hard to call. Trimming removed 7 bases from V and 4 bases from J, with 14 bases in between. The CDR3 runs to 13 residues. The germline CDR1 and CDR2 sequences are SGDLS and YYNGEE. The CDR3 DNA sequence: TGTGCCAGCTCGCCGGAGGACGCCACTGAAGCTTTCTTT. Translation: CASSPEDATEAFF.